This T cell receptor (beta chain) was obtained from a study of CD8 T cells in Susac syndrome. V was shortened by 6 bases and J by 6 bases, with 15 bases between the two germline ends. Germline CDR1 and CDR2: DFQATT and SNEGSKA (reference sequence). The CDR3 is 12 residues long. The authors carried out high-throughput sequencing of TCR beta. They applied it to CD8+ and CD4+ T cells obtained from blood. Healthy donors, matched for age and sex, constituted the control group. The TEMRA cells underwent FACS enrichment, while the CD8+ and CD4+ T cells underwent negative isolation. RNA, at roughly 0.5 to 1 ug, was reverse transcribed with random hexamers. Multiplex immunoSEQ PCR targeted 54 Vbeta and 13 Jbeta TCR beta segments. TCRdb ran MiXCR on the immunoSEQ multiplex PCR reads and lists one entry per CDR3 protein. Of roughly 130,000 distinct CDR3 sequences detected, roughly 96% appear once; the ten largest clones hold 0.09% to 0.15%.

The sample taken for sequencing was CD4+ T cells from PBMCs. The chain is built from TRBV20-1 and TRBJ2-7; D perhaps matches TRBD2 (6 bases). The source of this sequence is a human donor in good health. The CDR3 protein is CSAIPYGGEQYF. DNA for the CDR3: TGCAGTGCGATCCCTTACGGGGGCGAGCAGTACTTC.